The 24 T cell receptor beta chains below come from one sample, sequenced in a study of blood T cell repertoires in COVID-19. This table comes from immunoSEQ multiplex PCR, and its TCRdb copy is limited to in-frame clones, with some not included. Here the sample spans under 200,000 clones, around 84% being singletons. Sequenced: peripheral blood. These TCRs come from a woman in her 70s with COVID-19, enrolled during active disease.

The V gene is TRBV9, the J gene TRBJ2-2; D unresolved. This CDR3 is built from 12 residues. Between the trimmed V and J ends, which lost 0 bases and 6 bases, there was a span of 3 bases. CDR1 and CDR2 from the germline V gene are SGDLS and YYNGEE. This CDR3 is CASSVAPGELFF. In DNA, the CDR3 is TGTGCCAGCAGCGTAGCTCCCGGGGAGCTGTTTTTT. Full variable domain (missing parts from reference TRBV9 and TRBJ2-2): DSGVTQTPKHLITATGQRVTLRCSPRSGDLSVYWYQQSLDQGLQFLIQYYNGEERAKGNILERFSAQQFPDLHSELNLSSLELGDSALYFCASSVAPGELFFGEGSRLTVL.

The chain links TRBV30 to TRBJ2-3, with 11 positions matching TRBD2. V was clipped by 2 bases and J by 8 bases; unmatched bases: 12. This CDR3 contains 16 residues. CDR1 and CDR2 from the germline V gene are GTSNPN and SVGIG (reference sequence). The CDR3 region has the DNA TGTGCCTGGAGTCCCGGGACTAGCGGACCCTTGGGTACGCAGTATTTT. This translates into CAWSPGTSGPLGTQYF.

The genes are TRBV18 and TRBJ2-3; D remains ambiguous. Looked up from germline, CDR1 is KGHSH and CDR2 is LQKENI. Trimming left V 3 bases short and J 3 bases short, with 7 bases between. CDR3 size: 13 residues. The CDR3 DNA reads TGTGCCAGCTCACCCCTTCCGACAGATACGCAGTATTTT. Residues: CASSPLPTDTQYF.

The chain couples TRBV7-9 to TRBJ2-5, with a weak D call TRBD1 (6 bases). This CDR3 is built from 15 residues. Germline-derived CDR1 and CDR2 are SEHNR and FQNEAQ (reference sequence). V lost 3 bases to trimming and J lost 6 bases, with 17 bases between them. The CDR3 is CASSFDEHRVQTQYF. The DNA for the CDR3 is TGTGCCAGCAGCTTCGACGAACACAGGGTACAGACCCAGTACTTC.

V usage is TRBV14 and J usage is TRBJ2-3, with D possibly being TRBD1 (5 bases). CDR3 size: 15 residues. With 2 bases removed from V and 0 bases from J, the gap between germline ends came to 9 bases. Germline CDR1 SGHDN, CDR2 FVKESK. In nucleotides, the CDR3 is TGTGCCAGCAGCCAACTAGGGGCTAGCACAGATACGCAGTATTTT. As protein: CASSQLGASTDTQYF.

The V and J genes are TRBV4-1 and TRBJ1-2, with 8 bases identical to TRBD1. This CDR3 has 17 amino acids. V lost 4 bases and J lost 8; bases outside the gene matches: 18. Germline lookup yields CDR1 MGHRA and CDR2 YSYEKL. The CDR3 here is CASSPTTGQGIFDGYTF. Here the CDR3 DNA reads TGCGCCAGCAGCCCGACTACCGGACAGGGAATATTCGACGGCTACACCTTC.

The rearrangement uses TRBV3-1 (or the pseudogene TRBV3-2) and TRBJ1-3; D might be TRBD1 (6 bases). The CDR3 sequence is 15 residues long. Germline CDR1 LGHDT, CDR2 YNNKEL (reference sequence). Trimming pared 4 bases from V and 10 bases from J, leaving 20 bases between. The CDR3, as DNA: TGTGCCAGCAGCCCTGCTCGACAGGCGAGGTGGACCATATATTTT. Its translation is CASSPARQARWTIYF.

The chain recombines TRBV25-1 with TRBJ2-5; no definite D call. Germline lookup yields CDR1 MGHDK and CDR2 SYGVNS. V was trimmed by 3 bases and J by 4 bases, leaving 15 bases between them. This CDR3 is built from 15 residues. DNA for the CDR3: TGTGCCAGCAGTGACAGTCTCAGTAATCGAGAGACCCAGTACTTC. Translation gives CASSDSLSNRETQYF.

The chain couples TRBV12-3 or TRBV12-4 to TRBJ1-5; unclear D gene. This CDR3 contains 12 residues. Trimming cost V 6 bases and J 5 bases, with 8 bases left between them. CDR3 in DNA: TGTGCCAGCAGCCGCGGGGATCAGCCCCAGCATTTT. Residues: CASSRGDQPQHF.

V and J are TRBV5-1 and TRBJ2-3; D perhaps matches TRBD1 (6 bases). CDR3 length equals 14 residues. V was pared by 3 bases and J by 0 bases, with 8 bases between. CDR1 and CDR2 (germline): SGHRS, YFSETQ. Here the CDR3 reads CASSYDRSTDTQYF. The DNA for the CDR3 is TGCGCCAGCAGCTATGACAGGAGCACAGATACGCAGTATTTT.

This clone was observed once. This chain links TRBV6-1 with TRBJ2-2; TRBD2 aligns across 7 bases. The germline CDR1 and CDR2 sequences are MNHNS and SASEGT. J lost 6 bases, V lost 3 bases, and 13 bases had no gene match. The CDR3 has 17 residues. CDR3 nucleotide sequence: TGTGCCAGCAGTGACACCGGGACTAAACTACAGGCCGGGGAGCTGTTTTTT. Translated: CASSDTGTKLQAGELFF.

The V and J genes are TRBV5-1 and TRBJ2-5; TRBD1 might be the D (6 bases). The CDR3 has 15 amino acids. In germline, CDR1 is SGHRS, CDR2 YFSETQ. V lost 0 bases, J lost 1 base, and 10 bases lay in between. The CDR3 DNA is TGCGCCAGCAGCTTGGCCGTGGGGGCCCAAGAGACCCAGTACTTC. Its translation: CASSLAVGAQETQYF.

This chain connects TRBV10-3 to TRBJ1-5; possibly TRBD1 for D (5 bases). The germline V gene encodes CDR1 ENHRY and CDR2 SYGVKD. Deletions cut 0 bases from V and 5 bases from J, with 8 bases between. CDR3 size: 14 residues. The CDR3 reads CAISESWGDQPQHF. Written as DNA, the CDR3 is TGTGCCATCAGTGAGTCTTGGGGCGATCAGCCCCAGCATTTT.

This clone was seen a handful of times. The same CDR3 also results from other DNA sequences found in this sample. The V and J genes are TRBV5-1 and TRBJ1-1; no reliable D call. Germline CDR1 and CDR2: SGHRS and YFSETQ. There are 13 residues in the CDR3. With 4 bases removed from V and 1 base from J, the gap between germline ends came to 8 bases. The CDR3 region is CASSLTGNTEAFF. The CDR3 bases are TGCGCCAGCAGCCTGACTGGGAACACTGAAGCTTTCTTT.

The count of this clone is one. This chain links TRBV27 with TRBJ1-6; TRBD1 might be the D (6 bases). Germline-derived CDR1 and CDR2 are MNHEY and SMNVEV (reference sequence). V lost 4 bases to trimming and J lost 4 bases, with 11 bases between them. This CDR3 contains 15 residues. CDR3 DNA sequence: TGTGCCAGCAGTTCAAGACAGGTGTATAATTCACCCCTCCACTTT. Translation: CASSSRQVYNSPLHF.

This clone was detected only once. V and J are TRBV7-3 and TRBJ2-3; TRBD1 matches 9 bases. Germline CDR1 reads SGHTA; CDR2 reads FQGTGA. J lost 1 base, V lost 3 bases, and 5 bases had no gene match. The CDR3 spans 16 residues. The CDR3 sequence: CASSLTGTGRTDTQYF. DNA for the CDR3: TGTGCCAGCAGCTTGACTGGGACAGGGCGCACAGATACGCAGTATTTT.

The CDR3 nucleotides read TGTGCCAGCAGCCCGGGACAGGGGAGGACAGATACGCAGTATTTT. It translates to CASSPGQGRTDTQYF. The rearrangement joins TRBV11-2 to TRBJ2-3, with 10 bases lining up with TRBD1. The junction had 5 bases not matched to a gene; V was cut back by 5 bases and J by 3 bases. CDR1 SGHAT and CDR2 FQNNGV come from the germline V gene. The CDR3 totals 15 residues.

The CDR3 DNA follows: TGTGCCAGCAGTCCCGTTTGGGAGTCACCCCTCCACTTT. Its protein product is CASSPVWESPLHF. This rearrangement joins TRBV27 to TRBJ1-6; unclear D gene. V lost 5 bases and J lost 10, with 12 bases in between. Per germline, CDR1 MNHEY and CDR2 SMNVEV (reference sequence). This CDR3 spans 13 amino acids.

This clone was seen a few times. The CDR3 is CASSWGGLVSPLHF. The CDR3 DNA is TGTGCCAGCAGTTGGGGGGGGCTCGTTTCACCCCTCCACTTT. This rearrangement joins TRBV27 to TRBJ1-6; TRBD1 is a possible D gene (6 bases). The CDR3 sequence is 14 residues long. Germline V gene data show CDR1 as MNHEY and CDR2 as SMNVEV (reference sequence). V dropped 4 bases and J dropped 9 bases, with 13 bases sitting between them.

The chain recombines TRBV4-1 with TRBJ2-2, with D perhaps matching TRBD2 (6 bases). Trimming took 4 bases from V and 4 from J, leaving 13 bases between them. Germline V CDR1 and CDR2: MGHRA, YSYEKL. The CDR3 spans 15 residues. The CDR3 coding sequence is TGCGCCAGCAGCCTGGAAGCCGGGGGCACCGGGGAGCTGTTTTTT. This translates into CASSLEAGGTGELFF.

A few counts support this clone. The genes are TRBV19 and TRBJ2-1, with TRBD2 identical over 8 bases. The germline V gene encodes CDR1 LNHDA and CDR2 SQIVND (reference sequence). This CDR3 region has 15 residues. The junction had 12 bases not matched to a gene; V was cut back by 6 bases and J by 8 bases. CDR3: CASRTRGGPWDEQFF. Written as DNA, the CDR3 is TGTGCCAGTAGGACCCGGGGGGGCCCTTGGGATGAGCAGTTCTTC.

The rearrangement joins TRBV21-1 to TRBJ2-7; no DNA check was done on the table's D call, TRBD1. TRBV21-1 is a recognized pseudogene. The CDR3 loop spans 19 amino acids. For the CDR3, the DNA is TGTGCCAGCAGCAAACGTATCCTGGCTGGGACAGGGACCTCCTACGAGCAGTACTTC. It specifies CASSKRILAGTGTSYEQYF.

About this clone: Different DNA sequences within this sample yield the same CDR3. The rearrangement links TRBV18 to TRBJ1-1; the match to TRBD1 covers 9 bases. Per the germline V gene, CDR1 is KGHSH and CDR2 is LQKENI. CDR3 length equals 13 residues. The ends lost 3 bases at V and 4 bases at J; junction bases unmatched: 0. The chain's CDR3 is CASSPTGGTEAFF. Written as DNA, the CDR3 is TGTGCCAGCTCACCGACAGGGGGCACTGAAGCTTTCTTT.

In DNA form, the CDR3 reads TGCGCCAGCAGTGGGGGCGCCGGTGAAAAACTGTTTTTT. Translating gives CASSGGAGEKLFF. The chain employs TRBV10-2 and TRBJ1-4; D may be TRBD1 (5 bases). Deletions cut 4 bases from V and 7 bases from J, with 10 bases between. The CDR3 is made up of 13 amino acids. Germline CDR1 is WSHSY and CDR2 is SAAADI.